These T cell receptor beta chains were read from a single sample in a study of CD8+CD57+ T cells in acquired aplastic anemia. One entry per CDR3 protein, called by TCRdb with MiXCR from the reads. The repertoire holds around 200,000 distinct CDR3 sequences, with nearly 50% as singletons. Sequenced input: sorted CD4+, CD8+, or CD8+CD57+ T cells (not recorded which) from PBMCs. Receptor source: a human donor with aplastic anemia. CDR3s leave out the opening cysteine and the closing phenylalanine or tryptophan. Fields, in order: V gene, J gene, CDR3 protein.

TRBV7-2,TRBJ1-5,ASSLGQGDQPQH
TRBV12-3/TRBV12-4,TRBJ2-3,ASSTTAPDTQY
TRBV10-3,TRBJ2-1,AISHALAEQYNEQF
TRBV11-2,NA,ASSLGTSGTELQY
TRBV19,TRBJ1-3,ASTRPGADTIY
TRBV4-2,TRBJ2-7,ASSRPGQALTYEQY
TRBV29-1,TRBJ1-1,SVGDGKAF
TRBV2,TRBJ2-7,ASTTSGAESYRSYEQY
TRBV4-3,TRBJ2-5,ASSQGRGVQETQY
TRBV5-1,TRBJ2-3,ASSPYQGSPGDTQY
TRBV20-1,TRBJ1-1,SARDPKGGNTEAF
TRBV6-1,TRBJ1-2,ASSLTQGDGYT
TRBV6-6,TRBJ2-7,ASSYSTGPHEQY
TRBV20-1,TRBJ1-2,SARVAGDFYGYT
TRBV11-1,TRBJ2-1,ASSQAGKGAGNEQF
TRBV2,TRBJ1-2,ASSEAHGGVYGYT
TRBV12-3/TRBV12-4,TRBJ2-3,ASRYRGSTDTQY
TRBV10-2,TRBJ1-6,ASSAQSPSPLH
TRBV6-1,TRBJ2-2,ASSKGQSTGELF
TRBV19,TRBJ2-3,ASNPGQNTDTQY
TRBV2,TRBJ2-7,ASRPGGASGYEQY
TRBV18,TRBJ2-7,ASSPEVGYEQY
TRBV10-3,TRBJ1-1,AMRDYRGESTEAF
TRBV10-1,TRBJ2-7,ASSAKGPNYEQY
TRBV20-1,TRBJ2-6,SARAGTGGSGANVLT
TRBV6-2/TRBV6-3,TRBJ1-2,ASSYTGGYGYT
TRBV12-3/TRBV12-4,TRBJ1-2,ASSWTGNGYT
TRBV2,TRBJ2-2,ANRGGTGELF
TRBV19,TRBJ1-3,ASSQGQRNTIY
TRBV20-1,TRBJ2-5,SARWTPSEETQY
TRBV20-1,TRBJ2-1,SARDPSGRIWQF
TRBV10-3,TRBJ2-7,AISEEGIEQY